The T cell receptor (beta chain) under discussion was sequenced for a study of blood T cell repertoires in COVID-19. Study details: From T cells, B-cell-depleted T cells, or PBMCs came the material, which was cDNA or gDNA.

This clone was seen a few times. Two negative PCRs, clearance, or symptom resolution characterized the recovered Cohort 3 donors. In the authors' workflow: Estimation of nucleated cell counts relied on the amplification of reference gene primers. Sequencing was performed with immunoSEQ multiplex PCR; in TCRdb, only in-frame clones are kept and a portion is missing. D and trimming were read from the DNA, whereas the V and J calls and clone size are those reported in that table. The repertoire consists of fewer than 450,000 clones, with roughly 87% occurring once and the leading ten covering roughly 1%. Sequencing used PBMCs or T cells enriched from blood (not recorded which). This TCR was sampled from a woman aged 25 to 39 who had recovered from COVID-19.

For the CDR3, the DNA is TGCGCCAGCACCCAGGGACAGCGGCAGAACACTGAAGCTTTCTTT. Protein: CASTQGQRQNTEAFF. V usage is TRBV10-1 and J usage is TRBJ1-1, with 7 nucleotides matching TRBD1. The CDR3 is 15 residues long. Germline V gives CDR1 WNHNN, CDR2 SYGVQD (reference sequence). Unmatched junction bases numbered 9, after V lost 7 bases and J lost 1 base.